These 12 T cell receptor beta chains came from one sample sequenced in a study of T-cell memory formation after mild COVID-19. One entry per CDR3 protein results from TCRdb running MiXCR on the 5' RACE reads. The sample contains about 210,000 distinct CDR3 sequences, 25% to 35% of which appear only once. The specimen was PBMCs or a T cell subset sorted from them (not recorded which). These receptors were taken from an adult woman who had mild COVID-19 (a few samples of this study predate the infection). Cell type and time point are not known.

This clonotype was seen a handful of times. The chain has TRBV9 and TRBJ1-1; the D is unclear. Per germline, CDR1 SGDLS and CDR2 YYNGEE. Between the trimmed V and J ends, which lost 4 bases and 3 bases, there was a span of 10 bases. The CDR3 runs 13 residues. DNA of the CDR3: TGTGCCAGCAGCAAATCGGGGTACACTGAAGCTTTCTTT. This gives the protein CASSKSGYTEAFF.

The chain uses TRBV9 and TRBJ2-6; D is ambiguous. V was clipped by 0 bases and J by 0 bases, with 10 bases between them. This CDR3 has 17 amino acids. Germline loops: CDR1 SGDLS, CDR2 YYNGEE. This CDR3 reads CASSVVSPGSGANVLTF. CDR3 nucleotide sequence: TGTGCCAGCAGCGTAGTTTCTCCTGGCTCTGGGGCCAACGTCCTGACTTTC.

This clonotype occurred a few times. V is TRBV29-1 and J is TRBJ2-3, with D possibly called TRBD1 or TRBD2 (6 bases each). The CDR3 is 14 amino acids. Trimming removed 7 bases from V and 2 bases from J, with 16 bases in between. The V gene's germline CDR1 is SQVTM and CDR2 ANQGSEA. CDR3 protein: CSAWTGAYTDTQYF. CDR3 DNA: TGCAGCGCCTGGACGGGGGCCTACACAGATACGCAGTATTTT.

The V call is TRBV5-8, the J call TRBJ2-3; TRBD2 might be the D (6 bases). The V end was cut by 1 base, the J end by 0 bases, with 12 bases between. Germline CDR1 SGHTS, CDR2 YDEGEE. This CDR3 contains 16 residues. The CDR3, as DNA: TGTGCCAGCAGCTTGATGGGTAGCGGTAGCACAGATACGCAGTATTTT. Encoded protein: CASSLMGSGSTDTQYF.

This clonotype was detected only once. This rearrangement joins TRBV25-1 to TRBJ2-1; 7 bases line up with TRBD2. The CDR3 totals 15 residues. The J segment lost 8 bases and the V segment lost 4 bases, leaving 11 bases of the junction unmatched. Germline CDR1 and CDR2: MGHDK and SYGVNS. The chain's CDR3 is CASSAHTPTSDEQFF. The CDR3 DNA reads TGTGCCAGCAGTGCACACACCCCCACTAGCGATGAGCAGTTCTTC.

This clonotype was seen a few times. CDR3 sequence: CASSLTPGQWDNNEQFF. CDR3 in DNA: TGTGCCAGCAGCTTAACCCCGGGACAGTGGGACAACAATGAGCAGTTCTTC. The gene calls are TRBV7-6 and TRBJ2-1, with 7 bases fitting TRBD1. Germline CDR1 and CDR2: SGHVS and FNYEAQ. This CDR3 has 17 amino acids. J gave up 5 bases and V 2 bases, and 12 bases lay outside the gene matches.

V gene TRBV7-8 combines with J gene TRBJ2-1; 8 nucleotides align to TRBD2. From germline, CDR1 is SGHVS and CDR2 FQNEAQ. The ends lost 5 bases at V and 0 bases at J; junction bases unmatched: 15. The CDR3 loop spans 19 amino acids. DNA of the CDR3: TGTGCCAGCAGCACCCCTGAGTCCCAGCGGGGGAGCTCCTACAATGAGCAGTTCTTC. Protein: CASSTPESQRGSSYNEQFF. The whole variable domain, remainder taken from reference TRBV7-8 and TRBJ2-1, is GAGVSQSPRYKVAKRGQDVALRCDPISGHVSLFWYQQALGQGPEFLTYFQNEAQLDKSGLPSDRFFAERPEGSVSTLKIQRTQQEDSAVYLCASSTPESQRGSSYNEQFFGPGTRLTVL.

The rearrangement uses TRBV30 and TRBJ1-2; 8 nucleotides align to TRBD1. V lost 2 bases, J lost 8 bases, and 10 bases stayed unmatched. The CDR3 has 14 residues. Germline V lookup: CDR1 GTSNPN, CDR2 SVGIG (reference sequence). In DNA, the CDR3 is TGTGCCTGGAGTACCGGGACAGGCAAGGAGGGCTACACCTTC. Its protein is CAWSTGTGKEGYTF.

The chain joins TRBV7-2 to TRBJ2-1; D is perhaps TRBD2 (6 bases). V lost 1 base and J lost 7, with 14 bases in between. This CDR3 is 15 amino acids long. Germline V CDR1 and CDR2: SGHTA, FQGNSA. Here the CDR3 DNA reads TGTGCCAGCAGCTTAGTCCCCCCTAGCGTTAATGAGCAGTTCTTC. Amino acid sequence: CASSLVPPSVNEQFF.

The rearrangement uses TRBV5-1 and TRBJ2-3; no firm D call. With 2 bases removed from V and 0 bases from J, the gap between germline ends came to 10 bases. The CDR3 extends over 15 amino acids. The V gene's germline CDR1 is SGHRS and CDR2 YFSETQ. The CDR3 here is CASSFDQKSTDTQYF. The CDR3 DNA is TGCGCCAGCAGCTTTGATCAAAAAAGCACAGATACGCAGTATTTT.

This clonotype was seen a handful of times. The chain combines TRBV20-1 with TRBJ2-1; 8 bases fit TRBD2. Germline CDR1 DFQATT, CDR2 SNEGSKA (reference sequence). J gave up 2 bases and V 3 bases, and 6 bases lay outside the gene matches. CDR3 length: 15 amino acids. In DNA form, the CDR3 reads TGCAGTGCTAGGGTCCCCGGGAGGGCCTACAATGAGCAGTTCTTC. It codes for CSARVPGRAYNEQFF.

The chain couples TRBV5-1 to TRBJ1-1, with a possible D match to TRBD1 (5 bases). The CDR3 is made up of 14 amino acids. The V end lost 2 bases, the J end lost 1 base, and 9 bases lay between the germline ends. Germline CDR1 SGHRS, CDR2 YFSETQ. The DNA of the CDR3 is TGCGCCAGCAGCTTCAGGGCGGGGAACACTGAAGCTTTCTTT. Its protein product is CASSFRAGNTEAFF.